What follows are 15 T cell receptor beta chains derived from one specimen sequenced in a study of T-cell reconstitution after alpha-beta-depleted transplantation in children. Unique molecular identifiers were incorporated during preparation of the TCRbeta library. TCRdb re-analysed the PCR reads in MiXCR, keeping a single row per CDR3 protein. Of roughly 300,000 distinct CDR3 sequences listed, approximately 9.8% are singletons. The specimen was PBMCs from the stem cell graft donor, collected from the stem cell graft. The receptors here all came from a human donor who donated a stem cell graft to a child with SCID.

This clonotype was counted a single time. The J gene is TRBJ2-7, the V gene TRBV7-8; 7 nucleotides agree with TRBD1. Germline values: CDR1 SGHVS, CDR2 FQNEAQ. Germline trimming cut 4 bases from V and 3 bases from J; bases unmatched to any gene: 6. The CDR3 is 14 amino acids. In DNA form, the CDR3 reads TGTGCCAGCAGCTCGGACAGGCCGAGCTACGAGCAGTACTTC. Its translation is CASSSDRPSYEQYF.

The chain recombines TRBV12-3 or TRBV12-4 with TRBJ2-5, with a tentative D call TRBD1 (6 bases). V was clipped by 1 base and J by 7 bases, with 16 bases between them. This CDR3 contains 15 residues. Here the CDR3 DNA reads TGTGCCAGCAGTTTAGTAGGCCCGTCCAGGGGGACCCAGTACTTC. It encodes CASSLVGPSRGTQYF.

Points on this clonotype: This may stem from a read error, because a much larger clone lies one nucleotide away. The chain links TRBV12-3 or TRBV12-4 to TRBJ1-1; TRBD1 matches at 8 bases. The CDR3 extends over 14 amino acids. CDR3 residues: CAGSQGARATEAFF. CDR3 nucleotide sequence: TGTGCCGGCAGTCAGGGGGCGCGGGCCACTGAAGCTTTCTTT.

This clonotype was picked up a small number of times. V is TRBV6-1 and J is TRBJ2-7, with unresolved D. The germline V and J ends were trimmed by 2 bases and 1 base, with 15 bases remaining between them. CDR1 MNHNS and CDR2 SASEGT come from the germline V gene. The CDR3 sequence is 16 residues long. CDR3 loop: CASSESRWGSSYEQYF. The DNA of the CDR3 is TGTGCCAGCAGTGAAAGTCGGTGGGGATCGTCCTACGAGCAGTACTTC.

This clonotype was detected ten times or more. This chain connects TRBV20-1 to TRBJ2-3; a weak D match, TRBD1 (6 bases). Germline lookup yields CDR1 DFQATT and CDR2 SNEGSKA (reference sequence). The CDR3 runs to 14 residues. V was shortened by 6 bases and J by 0 bases, with 13 bases between the two germline ends. CDR3 sequence reads: CSAPRGLSTDTQYF. In DNA, the CDR3 is TGCAGTGCCCCCAGGGGTTTAAGCACAGATACGCAGTATTTT.

Only a few counts were recorded for this clonotype. This rearrangement joins TRBV4-2 to TRBJ2-7, with D unresolved. The length of the CDR3 is 16 residues. Trimming removed 4 bases from V and 3 bases from J, with 19 bases in between. Per germline, CDR1 LGHNA and CDR2 YNFKEQ. The CDR3 loop is CASSPGKGPSLYEQYF. In DNA, the CDR3 is TGTGCCAGCAGCCCAGGTAAGGGCCCCTCTCTCTACGAGCAGTACTTC.

The rearrangement links TRBV28 to TRBJ1-5; D ambiguous. The ends were cut back, 9 bases at V and 4 bases at J, with 13 bases in the middle. Germline CDR1 MDHEN, CDR2 SYDVKM. The CDR3 sequence is 13 residues long. The CDR3 protein is CASLSVDNQPQHF. The CDR3 bases are TGTGCCAGTCTGTCTGTCGATAATCAGCCCCAGCATTTT.

This clonotype turned up a few times. V and J are TRBV4-2 and TRBJ2-1; TRBD2 matches at 12 bases. V lost 2 bases to trimming and J lost 10 bases; unmatched junction nucleotides: 6. This CDR3 has 15 residues. CDR1 and CDR2 (germline): LGHNA, YNFKEQ. The CDR3 nucleotides read TGTGCCAGCAGCCAATCTAGCGGGGGGGCAGGGGAGCAGTTCTTC. Its translation is CASSQSSGGAGEQFF.

This clonotype showed up just a few times. This sequence joins TRBV27 and TRBJ1-2; 7 bases match TRBD1. In germline, CDR1 is MNHEY, CDR2 SMNVEV (reference sequence). After removal of 6 bases from V and 4 bases from J, the junction contained 8 bases not matched to a gene. This CDR3 is 14 amino acids long. The DNA of the CDR3 is TGTGCCAGCAGGTTGGCCGGACAGGTCTATGGCTACACCTTC. Its protein is CASRLAGQVYGYTF.

There are many counts of this clonotype. The chain couples TRBV7-2 to TRBJ1-4, with unresolved D. This CDR3 is 14 amino acids long. V lost 6 bases, J lost 7 bases, and 15 bases lay in between. Per the germline V gene, CDR1 is SGHTA and CDR2 is FQGNSA. In nucleotides, the CDR3 is TGTGCCAGCAGGAGCTGGGTACGCAGTGAAAAACTGTTTTTT. Encoded protein: CASRSWVRSEKLFF.

This clonotype has at least ten counts. The chain carries TRBV29-1 and TRBJ1-2, with D perhaps TRBD1 (5 bases). Trimming stripped 5 bases from V and 3 bases from J, with 10 bases between. Germline values: CDR1 SQVTM, CDR2 ANQGSEA. The CDR3 contains 12 residues. The CDR3 here is CSVTGTDYGYTF. For the CDR3, the DNA is TGCAGCGTTACCGGGACGGACTATGGCTACACCTTC.

The gene calls are TRBV5-4 and TRBJ2-1; TRBD2 matches at 12 bases. Germline assignment: CDR1 SGHNT and CDR2 YYREEE (reference sequence). Losses at the gene ends were 1 base for V and 2 bases for J; bases not matched to a gene: 10. This CDR3 region has 19 residues. CDR3 sequence reads: CASSLTLAGGLLTYNEQFF. The DNA for the CDR3 is TGTGCCAGCAGCTTGACACTAGCGGGGGGCCTCCTAACCTACAATGAGCAGTTCTTC.

The chain uses TRBV5-5 and TRBJ2-5, with 12 bases that match TRBD1. V lost 5 bases and J lost 7; bases outside the gene matches: 9. This CDR3 region has 15 residues. CDR1 and CDR2 from the germline V gene are SGHKS and YYEKEE (reference sequence). CDR3 region: CASRPGTGGFVTQYF. The CDR3 bases are TGTGCCAGCAGACCCGGGACAGGGGGCTTCGTGACCCAGTACTTC.

The rearrangement links TRBV20-1 to TRBJ2-3; D remains unclear. This CDR3 is 15 amino acids long. CDR1 and CDR2 (germline): DFQATT, SNEGSKA (reference sequence). V dropped 0 bases and J dropped 4 bases, with 14 bases sitting between them. In DNA form, the CDR3 reads TGCAGTGCTAGAGATTGGGCAGCTGCAGCAGATACGCAGTATTTT. Protein: CSARDWAAAADTQYF.

A few counts support this clonotype. The chain is built from TRBV6-1 and TRBJ2-2; 11 positions match TRBD2. CDR1 and CDR2 (germline): MNHNS, SASEGT. The trim removed 8 bases at V and 5 bases at J, leaving 10 bases unmatched. This CDR3 comprises 16 residues. The CDR3 region is CASWVAGGPRTGELFF. CDR3 nucleotide sequence: TGTGCCAGCTGGGTAGCGGGGGGGCCTCGGACCGGGGAGCTGTTTTTT.